The rows below give T cell receptor beta chains drawn from one sample of a study of T-cell memory formation after mild COVID-19. TCRdb itself ran the 5' RACE reads through MiXCR, one entry per CDR3 protein. The profile shows fewer than 650,000 distinct CDR3 sequences, 15% to 20% of them singletons. Source material: PBMCs or a T cell subset sorted from them (not recorded which). Source of these receptors: an adult woman who had mild COVID-19 (a few samples of this study predate the infection). Cell type and time point are not known. Both conserved end residues are part of each CDR3. The D gene is left open where the match is weak. Not every row has a clone size; where given, it reads once, few, many or a size class.

TRBJ2-1 | few | TRBV15 | - | TGTGCCTCGGGCTCCCCGGGGTCCAATGAGCAGTTCTTC | CASGSPGSNEQFF
TRBJ2-3 | - | TRBV15 | TRBD2 | TGTGCCACCAGCAGAGATCGGATCGCTAGCGGGAGTGATACGCAGTATTTT | CATSRDRIASGSDTQYF
TRBJ2-1 | few | TRBV24-1 | - | TGTGCCACCAGTGACCAGGGAAGTTACAATGAGCAGTTCTTC | CATSDQGSYNEQFF
TRBJ2-7 | many | TRBV18 | TRBD1 | TGTGCCAGCTCACCAACACGAACGGGACAGGGAACCTACGAGCAGTACTTC | CASSPTRTGQGTYEQYF
TRBJ2-3 | few | TRBV7-9 | - | TGTGCCAGCAGCTTAGCGGAGATTATCAGGGATACGCAGTATTTT | CASSLAEIIRDTQYF
TRBJ2-5 | many | TRBV4-1 | TRBD2 | TGCGCCAGCAGCCAAGCTAGGGCTAGCGGGGCTGTAAGCCAAGAGACCCAGTACTTC | CASSQARASGAVSQETQYF
TRBJ1-1 | - | TRBV5-1 | - | TGCGCCAGCAGCTTTAGTCGGGGATACACTGAAGCTTTCTTT | CASSFSRGYTEAFF
TRBJ2-5 | many | TRBV7-2 | TRBD2 | TGTGCCAGCAGCTTAGGCCTAGCGGGAGTAAGGGAGACCCAGTACTTC | CASSLGLAGVRETQYF
TRBJ2-7 | few | TRBV6-5 | - | TGTGCCAGCAGTTACCGGGGGTTCGAGCGGCACGAGCAGTACTTC | CASSYRGFERHEQYF
TRBJ2-1 | - | TRBV9 | - | TGTGCCAGCAGCGTAGCCGGGACCACCAACAATGAGCAGTTCTTC | CASSVAGTTNNEQFF
TRBJ1-2 | - | TRBV12-3/TRBV12-4 | - | TGTGCCAGCAGCCCGGGCTGGTCCTCACGCTATGGCTACACCTTC | CASSPGWSSRYGYTF
TRBJ2-7 | - | TRBV12-3/TRBV12-4 | - | TGTGCCAGCAGTTCCCGGACGGAATCCTACGAGCAGTACTTC | CASSSRTESYEQYF
TRBJ1-1 | - | TRBV6-5 | - | TGTGCCAGCAGTTTGGACTCCATGACAATTGAAGCTTTCTTT | CASSLDSMTIEAFF
TRBJ1-1 | many | TRBV7-3 | - | TGTGCCAGCAGCTCTGGGCTGGGCACTGAAGCTTTCTTT | CASSSGLGTEAFF
TRBJ2-7 | - | TRBV14 | - | TGTGCCAGCACCCGCACGGCCGGGGACTCCTACGAGCAGTACTTC | CASTRTAGDSYEQYF
TRBJ2-3 | - | TRBV5-1 | - | TGCGCCAGCAGCCGTAACAGGGATACAGATACGCAGTATTTT | CASSRNRDTDTQYF
TRBJ2-1 | - | TRBV5-1 | TRBD2 | TGCGCCAGCAGCTTCGGCCCGGGGGGGGACTACAATGAGCAGTTCTTC | CASSFGPGGDYNEQFF
TRBJ2-1 | few | TRBV9 | TRBD2 | TGTGCCAGCAGCGCCCTTGGGGGGGTCTACAATGAGCAGTTCTTC | CASSALGGVYNEQFF
TRBJ1-5 | few | TRBV20-1 | - | TGCAGTGCTAGCCCGAGTGGCCAGCCCCAGCATTTT | CSASPSGQPQHF
TRBJ2-1 | few | TRBV3-1 | - | TGTGCCAGCAGCCAAGTCCCCTTCCAGGACAATGAGCAGTTCTTC | CASSQVPFQDNEQFF
TRBJ2-1 | - | TRBV6-4 | TRBD2 | TGTGCCAGCAAAGGACTAGCGGGAGACCCCAATGAGCAGTTCTTC | CASKGLAGDPNEQFF
TRBJ1-2 | few | TRBV30 | TRBD1 | TGTGCCTGGAACACAGGGGTGAACTATGGCTACACCTTC | CAWNTGVNYGYTF
TRBJ2-1 | - | TRBV10-2 | TRBD1 | TGCGCCAGCGGGGACAGGGGGCCATCTAACTACAATGAGCAGTTCTTC | CASGDRGPSNYNEQFF
TRBJ2-2 | - | TRBV3-2 | - | TGTGCCAGCAGCCAAGATCGGCTAACTCAGACGCCGAACACCGGGGAGCTGTTTTTT | CASSQDRLTQTPNTGELFF
TRBJ1-2 | few | TRBV29-1 | - | TGCAGCGTTGGAAGCGAACAGGGACGGGGCTACACCTTC | CSVGSEQGRGYTF
TRBJ2-1 | many | TRBV5-1 | - | TGCGCCAGCAGCTTGGCCGGCGGGGCAGGGGGTGAGCAGTTCTTC | CASSLAGGAGGEQFF
TRBJ2-3 | few | TRBV28 | TRBD2 | TGTGCCAGCAGTCCTCGACTAGCCTACCTTACAGATACGCAGTATTTT | CASSPRLAYLTDTQYF
TRBJ1-5 | few | TRBV12-3/TRBV12-4 | - | TGTGCCAGCACCCCGGGGGGTAATAGCAATCAGCCCCAGCATTTT | CASTPGGNSNQPQHF
TRBJ2-3 | few | TRBV3-1 | TRBD2 | TGTGCCAGCAGCCAAGATCGTGTAGCGGGGAAGAAAGATACGCAGTATTTT | CASSQDRVAGKKDTQYF
TRBJ1-1 | - | TRBV18 | TRBD1 | TGTGCCAGCTCCACAGGGGCGGGGAAGAACACTGAAGCTTTCTTT | CASSTGAGKNTEAFF
TRBJ2-1 | many | TRBV20-1 | - | TGCAGTGCTAGCGGGAGAATTCACAATGAGCAGTTCTTC | CSASGRIHNEQFF
TRBJ1-2 | - | TRBV24-1 | - | TGTGCCACCAGTGATTCACGCGCATTACAGGGAATCCTCGGCTACACCTTC | CATSDSRALQGILGYTF
TRBJ2-3 | few | TRBV7-9 | TRBD2 | TGTGCCAGCAAAAGCTCCAGTAAGGCGGGGGGGCCTATGGATACGCAGTATTTT | CASKSSSKAGGPMDTQYF
TRBJ2-1 | few | TRBV24-1 | - | TGTGCCACCAGTGATTTTCCCCAAGAAAATCCCTCCTACAATGAGCAGTTCTTC | CATSDFPQENPSYNEQFF
TRBJ2-7 | - | TRBV3-1 | - | TGTGCCAGCAGCAACCACCGCAGGGGAACCGAGCAGTACTTC | CASSNHRRGTEQYF
TRBJ1-3 | few | TRBV7-9 | - | TGTGCCAGCAGCAAGACTGGAAACACCATATATTTT | CASSKTGNTIYF
TRBJ1-2 | few | TRBV3-1 | - | TGTGCCAGCAGCCAAGATATGTCGGGCTATGGCTACACCTTC | CASSQDMSGYGYTF
TRBJ2-5 | - | TRBV20-1 | - | TGCAGTGCTAGGCCCACGCAGTCAGGGGAGACCCAGTACTTC | CSARPTQSGETQYF
TRBJ1-1 | - | TRBV7-9 | - | TGTGCCAGCAGCTTAACGGCCTTCATGAACACTGAAGCTTTCTTT | CASSLTAFMNTEAFF
TRBJ1-1 | many | TRBV6-2/TRBV6-3 | - | TGTGCTGGGCGAGGGGTTCTCACTGAAGCTTTCTTT | CAGRGVLTEAFF
TRBJ2-5 | many | TRBV30 | - | TGTGCCTGGAGTGTCGCGGGATATGAGACCCAGTACTTC | CAWSVAGYETQYF
TRBJ2-3 | few | TRBV5-4 | TRBD2 | TGTGCCAGCAGCTTCCTAGCGGGACCCACAGATACGCAGTATTTT | CASSFLAGPTDTQYF
TRBJ2-1 | - | TRBV7-3 | - | TGTGCCAGCAGCCTCGACGACGGGAAGCAGTTCTTC | CASSLDDGKQFF
TRBJ1-2 | few | TRBV7-2 | - | TGTGCCAGCAGCCGCGAACACAGGAACTATGGCTACACCTTC | CASSREHRNYGYTF
TRBJ2-7 | - | TRBV27 | - | TGTGCCAGCCACCGACTGGGGCCCAACTACGAGCAGTACTTC | CASHRLGPNYEQYF
TRBJ2-1 | few | TRBV29-1 | - | TGCAGCGTTGAACAAGGGGTAGGAGAGTTCTTC | CSVEQGVGEFF
TRBJ1-6 | - | TRBV3-1 | - | TGTGCCAGCAGCCAAGAAGGAAGCGATAATTCACCCCTCCACTTT | CASSQEGSDNSPLHF
TRBJ1-5 | few | TRBV4-2 | - | TGTGCCAGCAGCCAAGAGACCCGGGATAGCAATCAGCCCCAGCATTTT | CASSQETRDSNQPQHF
TRBJ1-2 | - | TRBV9 | TRBD1 | TGTGCCAGCAGCGTACGACAGGGTAGCTACACCTTC | CASSVRQGSYTF
TRBJ2-3 | few | TRBV11-3 | - | TGTGCCAGCAGCTTAGATCTGTCGCGGGGCACAGATACGCAGTATTTT | CASSLDLSRGTDTQYF
TRBJ1-1 | few | TRBV4-1 | - | TGCGCCAGCAGCCAACCCAGGGAGACGGACCGGACTGAAGCTTTCTTT | CASSQPRETDRTEAFF
TRBJ2-5 | - | TRBV7-6 | TRBD1 | TGTGCCAGCAGCAAGGGACAGGGCACAATCCTGGAGGTAGCCCAGTACTTC | CASSKGQGTILEVAQYF
TRBJ2-7 | - | TRBV5-1 | - | TGCGCCAGCAGCTTGGGGACACTTTCCTACGAGCAGTACTTC | CASSLGTLSYEQYF
TRBJ2-3 | - | TRBV6-2/TRBV6-3 | - | TGTGCCAGCAGTACGGGGGTCGCAGATACGCAGTATTTT | CASSTGVADTQYF
TRBJ2-7 | - | TRBV19 | TRBD2 | TGTGCCAGTAGTGAGGTTCGGCTAGCGGGGGGCGAGCAGTACTTC | CASSEVRLAGGEQYF
TRBJ2-4 | many | TRBV18 | - | TGTGCCAGCTCACCACTGGGACCTCAAGCAGCCAAAAACATTCAGTACTTC | CASSPLGPQAAKNIQYF
TRBJ1-1 | - | TRBV4-2 | TRBD1 | TGTGCCAGCAGCCAACCTGGACAGGCTGGGGGAGCTTTCTTT | CASSQPGQAGGAFF
TRBJ2-1 | few | TRBV7-6 | TRBD2 | TGTGCCAGCAGCTTAGCTAGCGGGGTTGATGAGCAGTTCTTC | CASSLASGVDEQFF
TRBJ2-3 | - | TRBV7-9 | - | TGTGCCAGCAGCCAGGCCGGGGGCAACACGTTTGCAGATACGCAGTATTTT | CASSQAGGNTFADTQYF
TRBJ1-5 | few | TRBV27 | TRBD1 | TGTGCCAGCAGTAGACGACAGGGCCCGTTTGTTGGGCCCCAGCATTTT | CASSRRQGPFVGPQHF